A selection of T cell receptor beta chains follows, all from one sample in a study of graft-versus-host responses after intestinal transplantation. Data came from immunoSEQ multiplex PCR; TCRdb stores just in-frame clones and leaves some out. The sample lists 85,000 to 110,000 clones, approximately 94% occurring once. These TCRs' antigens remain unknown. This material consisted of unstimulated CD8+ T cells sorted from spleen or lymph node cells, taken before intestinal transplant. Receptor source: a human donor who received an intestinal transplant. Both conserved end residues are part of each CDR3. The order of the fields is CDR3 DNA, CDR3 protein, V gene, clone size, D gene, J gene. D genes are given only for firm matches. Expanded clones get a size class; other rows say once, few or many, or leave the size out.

cdr3_nt: TGTGCCAGCAGCTATCCAAGGACAGGAGGGACCGGGGAGCTGTTTTTT
cdr3_aa: CASSYPRTGGTGELFF
v_call: TRBV7-2
clone_size: NA
d_call: NA
j_call: TRBJ2-2

cdr3_nt: TGTGCCAGCAGTGAAGGGCCTCGAGGTGGCAATGAGCAGTTCTTC
cdr3_aa: CASSEGPRGGNEQFF
v_call: TRBV6-1
clone_size: NA
d_call: NA
j_call: TRBJ2-1

cdr3_nt: TGTGCCAGCAGTGATGGCTACACCTTC
cdr3_aa: CASSDGYTF
v_call: TRBV6-5
clone_size: NA
d_call: NA
j_call: TRBJ1-2

cdr3_nt: TGTGCCAGCAGTATAGCGGGGAGCTCCTACAATGAGCAGTTCTTC
cdr3_aa: CASSIAGSSYNEQFF
v_call: TRBV2
clone_size: NA
d_call: TRBD2
j_call: TRBJ2-1

cdr3_nt: TGTGCCACCAGCAGAGAGGAACTGGACTATGGCTACACCTTC
cdr3_aa: CATSREELDYGYTF
v_call: TRBV15
clone_size: NA
d_call: NA
j_call: TRBJ1-2

cdr3_nt: TGCGCCAGCAGCCCCGGCTTTAGGGACAGGGAATACTATGGCTACACCTTC
cdr3_aa: CASSPGFRDREYYGYTF
v_call: TRBV5-1
clone_size: NA
d_call: TRBD1
j_call: TRBJ1-2

cdr3_nt: TGTGCCATCAGTGAGGGGACAGGCCCCACTGAAGCTTTCTTT
cdr3_aa: CAISEGTGPTEAFF
v_call: TRBV10-3
clone_size: NA
d_call: TRBD1
j_call: TRBJ1-1

cdr3_nt: TGTGCCAGTAGTCCCGACCCGGGCCCGAACACTGAAGCTTTCTTT
cdr3_aa: CASSPDPGPNTEAFF
v_call: TRBV19
clone_size: NA
d_call: NA
j_call: TRBJ1-1

cdr3_nt: TGTGCCAGCAGCCTCCTTAGCGGGGGGGAATCCTACGAGCAGTACTTC
cdr3_aa: CASSLLSGGESYEQYF
v_call: TRBV7-6
clone_size: NA
d_call: TRBD2
j_call: TRBJ2-7

cdr3_nt: TGTGCCAGCAGCTTTAGTCAGGGCTTTTACAATGAGCAGTTCTTC
cdr3_aa: CASSFSQGFYNEQFF
v_call: TRBV7-6
clone_size: once
d_call: NA
j_call: TRBJ2-1